These T cell receptor beta chains were read from a single sample in a study of CD8+ T cells in alopecia areata. Here immunoSEQ multiplex PCR was the method, and the copy in TCRdb shows in-frame clones only, minus some. This table has hundreds of thousands of clones, 50% to 60% appearing once. The source was CD4+ T cells sorted from blood, collected at week 0. The receptors derive from a human donor with alopecia areata. The CDR3 runs from the conserved cysteine through the conserved F or W. Each record gives: CDR3 length, J gene, clone size, V gene, D gene, CDR3 DNA, CDR3 protein. The D gene is left open where the match is weak. Clone size is given for some rows only: seen once, a few or many times, or a class if the clone is expanded.

13,TRBJ1-1,.,TRBV13,.,TGTGCCAGCAGCTTAGACAGGAGGACTGAAGCTTTCTTT,CASSLDRRTEAFF
15,TRBJ1-1,.,TRBV5-1,.,TGCGCCAGCAGCTTGCAGGGCGGTTCGTCCACTGAAGCTTTCTTT,CASSLQGGSSTEAFF
14,TRBJ2-7,.,TRBV5-1,TRBD1,TGCGCCAGCAGCAGGGGGCGCGACTCCTACGAGCAGTACTTC,CASSRGRDSYEQYF
16,TRBJ2-7,few,TRBV30,TRBD2,TGTGCCTGGACCCGAAGGGCTAGCGGGAGTATCTACGAGCAGTACTTC,CAWTRRASGSIYEQYF
10,TRBJ1-2,few,TRBV29-1,.,TGCAGCGTCCACAGGGACGGCTACACCTTC,CSVHRDGYTF
11,TRBJ1-3,.,TRBV30,.,TGTGCCTGGATTACGGGAAACACCATATATTTT,CAWITGNTIYF
14,TRBJ2-3,.,TRBV11-2,TRBD2,TGTGCCAGCAGCCCCACCGGGGGGGGAGATACGCAGTATTTT,CASSPTGGGDTQYF
15,TRBJ2-7,.,TRBV4-1,.,TGCGCCAGCAGCCAATCAGCCGGAGACCTATACGAGCAGTACTTC,CASSQSAGDLYEQYF
15,TRBJ1-4,many,TRBV9,.,TGTGCCAGCAGCGTTGGGGGACACTCTAATGAAAAACTGTTTTTT,CASSVGGHSNEKLFF
13,TRBJ1-2,few,TRBV7-9,TRBD1,TGTGCCAGCAGCTTGGGACAGTCCTATGGCTACACCTTC,CASSLGQSYGYTF
15,TRBJ1-6,once,TRBV5-4,.,TGTGCCAGCAGCTTGGAGGACCGTCGTAATTCACCCCTCCACTTT,CASSLEDRRNSPLHF
14,TRBJ1-1,many,TRBV7-8,.,TGTGCCAGCAGCCGTGACAGGAAGAACACTGAAGCTTTCTTT,CASSRDRKNTEAFF
13,TRBJ1-1,.,TRBV30,.,TGTGCCTACGAGGGGACACGGGGCACTGAAGCTTTCTTT,CAYEGTRGTEAFF
14,TRBJ2-4,few,TRBV30,.,TGTGCCTGGAGTGTCCCGCTAGCCAAAAACATTCAGTACTTC,CAWSVPLAKNIQYF
15,TRBJ2-1,.,TRBV27,TRBD1,TGTGCCAGCACGGCATTGGGACAGCAAAACAATGAGCAGTTCTTC,CASTALGQQNNEQFF
13,TRBJ2-7,.,TRBV6-6,.,TGTGCCAGCACCGAAAACAGGGTCTACGAGCAGTACTTC,CASTENRVYEQYF
14,TRBJ2-4,once,TRBV30,.,TGTGCCTGGATCCCGTCAGGGGCCAAAAACATTCAGTACTTC,CAWIPSGAKNIQYF
13,TRBJ2-7,once,TRBV5-6,TRBD1,TGTGCCAGCACCGGGACAGGGGCCTACGAGCAGTACTTC,CASTGTGAYEQYF
14,TRBJ2-1,.,TRBV15,.,TGTGCCACCAGCAGAGTCGGCGCGGGGAATGAGCAGTTCTTC,CATSRVGAGNEQFF
18,TRBJ1-4,few,TRBV25-1,.,TGTGCCAGCAGTGGCCGTCGAGGCATCTTCACCTGGGGTGAAAAACTGTTTTTT,CASSGRRGIFTWGEKLFF
14,TRBJ2-7,.,TRBV6-5,.,TGTGCCAGCAGTTTGATCCGGGGGCCCTACGAGCAGTACTTC,CASSLIRGPYEQYF
19,TRBJ2-3,.,TRBV4-2,TRBD2,TGTGCCAGCAGCCAAGAAGCAGCTAATAGCGGGGGGGTAACAGATACGCAGTATTTT,CASSQEAANSGGVTDTQYF